This TCR beta chain was recorded in a study of T cell responses to AZD1222 COVID-19 vaccine. Germline V gene lookup returns CDR1 SGHKS and CDR2 YYEKEE (reference sequence). The germline V and J ends were trimmed by 0 bases and 0 bases, with 10 bases remaining between them. CDR3 length: 15 residues. Points from the study as a whole: The sample set comprised mostly white British donors with more females, and clonal diversity was possibly underestimated. Baseline testing showed seropositivity in only a handful of AZD1222 recipients. Sampled repertoires all dated from after the peak T cell response.

Note on this clone: Its antigen is not known.

Method: immunoSEQ multiplex PCR; TCRdb's copy keeps in-frame clones and lacks some. The sample has about 270,000 clones; about 94% are singletons. The sample consisted of peripheral blood, taken 28 days after the second AZD1222 dose. This chain links TRBV5-5 with TRBJ2-7; D might be TRBD1 or TRBD2, each matching 5 bases. The receptor was isolated from an adult who received the AZD1222 COVID-19 vaccine. The CDR3 DNA reads as TGTGCCAGCAGCTTGGTAGGGACGAGCTCCTACGAGCAGTACTTC. It specifies CASSLVGTSSYEQYF.